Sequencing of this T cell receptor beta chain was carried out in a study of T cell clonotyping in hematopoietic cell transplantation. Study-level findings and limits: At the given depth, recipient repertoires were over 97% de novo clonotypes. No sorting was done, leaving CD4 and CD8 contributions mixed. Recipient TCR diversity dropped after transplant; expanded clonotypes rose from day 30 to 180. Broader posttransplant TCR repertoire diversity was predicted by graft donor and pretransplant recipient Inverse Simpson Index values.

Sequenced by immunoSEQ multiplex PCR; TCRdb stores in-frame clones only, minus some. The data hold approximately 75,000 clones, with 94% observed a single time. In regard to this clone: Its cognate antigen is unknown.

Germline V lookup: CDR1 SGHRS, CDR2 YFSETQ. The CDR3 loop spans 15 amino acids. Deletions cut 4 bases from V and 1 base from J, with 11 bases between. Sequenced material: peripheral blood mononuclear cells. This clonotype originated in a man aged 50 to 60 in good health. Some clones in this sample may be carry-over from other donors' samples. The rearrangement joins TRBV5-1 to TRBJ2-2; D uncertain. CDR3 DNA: TGCGCCAGCAGCATTCAAGGGAAGAACACCGGGGAGCTGTTTTTT. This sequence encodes CASSIQGKNTGELFF.